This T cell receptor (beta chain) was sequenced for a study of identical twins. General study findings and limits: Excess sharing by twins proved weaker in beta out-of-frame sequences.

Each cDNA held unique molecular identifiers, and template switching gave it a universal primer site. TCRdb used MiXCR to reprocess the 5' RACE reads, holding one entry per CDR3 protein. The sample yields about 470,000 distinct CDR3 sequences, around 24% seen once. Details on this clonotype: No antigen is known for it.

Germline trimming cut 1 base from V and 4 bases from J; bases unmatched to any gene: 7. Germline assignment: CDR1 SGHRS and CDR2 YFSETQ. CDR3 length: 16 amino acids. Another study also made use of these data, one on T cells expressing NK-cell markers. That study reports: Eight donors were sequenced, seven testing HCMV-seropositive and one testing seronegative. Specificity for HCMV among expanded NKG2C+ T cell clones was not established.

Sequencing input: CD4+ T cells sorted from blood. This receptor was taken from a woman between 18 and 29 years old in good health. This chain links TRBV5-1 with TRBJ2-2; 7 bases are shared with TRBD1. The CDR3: CASSLSGTVPTGELFF. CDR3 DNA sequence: TGCGCCAGCAGCTTGAGTGGGACAGTACCCACCGGGGAGCTGTTTTTT.